This T cell receptor beta chain was sequenced in a study of chemoradiotherapy in HPV16-positive cancers. Comments on this clone: What it binds is not known.

General observations from the study: The functional HPV-specific definition rests on just a couple of HPV16-positive patients.

Assay: immunoSEQ multiplex PCR; the TCRdb copy retains only in-frame clones and omits some. This sample carries fewer than 40,000 clones, roughly 78% of them seen once, and the ten largest clones take 3.5% to 4%. The material was blood, obtained from a patient who underwent chemoradiotherapy. This receptor was identified in a human donor with HPV-associated anogenital cancer.

The DNA of the CDR3 is TGTGCCAGCAGCACAGATACGCAGTATTTT. Translating it yields CASSTDTQYF. The chain employs TRBV25-1 and TRBJ2-3; no definite D call. Per the germline V gene, CDR1 is MGHDK and CDR2 is SYGVNS. The V gene lost 6 bases and the J gene lost 2 bases, with 0 bases spanning the gap. This CDR3 is built from 10 residues.